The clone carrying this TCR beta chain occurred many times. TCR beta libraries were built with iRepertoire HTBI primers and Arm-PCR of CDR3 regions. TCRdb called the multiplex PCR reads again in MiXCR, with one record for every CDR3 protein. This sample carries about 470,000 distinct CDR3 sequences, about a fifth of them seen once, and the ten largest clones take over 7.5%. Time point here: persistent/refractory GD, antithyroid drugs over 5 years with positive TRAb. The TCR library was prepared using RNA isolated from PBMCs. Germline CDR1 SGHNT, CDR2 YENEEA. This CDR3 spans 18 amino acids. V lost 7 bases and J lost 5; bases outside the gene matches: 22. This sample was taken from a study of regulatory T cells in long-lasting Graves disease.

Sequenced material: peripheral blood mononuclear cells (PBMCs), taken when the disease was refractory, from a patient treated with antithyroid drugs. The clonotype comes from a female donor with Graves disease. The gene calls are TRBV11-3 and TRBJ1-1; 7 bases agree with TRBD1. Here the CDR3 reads CASTFNRRQGFRWTEAFF. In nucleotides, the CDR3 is TGTGCCAGCACCTTCAACAGGCGACAGGGATTTCGTTGGACTGAAGCTTTCTTT.